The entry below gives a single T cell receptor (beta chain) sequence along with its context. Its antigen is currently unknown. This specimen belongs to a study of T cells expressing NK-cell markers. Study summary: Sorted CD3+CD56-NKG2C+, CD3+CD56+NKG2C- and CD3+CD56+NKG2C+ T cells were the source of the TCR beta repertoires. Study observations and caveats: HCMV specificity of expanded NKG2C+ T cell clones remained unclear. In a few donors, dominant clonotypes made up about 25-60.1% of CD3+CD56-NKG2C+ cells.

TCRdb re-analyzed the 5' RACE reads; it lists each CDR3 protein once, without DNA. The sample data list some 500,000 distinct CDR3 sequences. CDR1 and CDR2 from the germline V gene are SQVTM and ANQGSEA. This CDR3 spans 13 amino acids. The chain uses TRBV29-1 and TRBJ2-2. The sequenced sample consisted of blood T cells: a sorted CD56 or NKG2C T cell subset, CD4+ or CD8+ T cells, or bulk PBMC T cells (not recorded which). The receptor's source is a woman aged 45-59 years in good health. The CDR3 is CSVEESNTGELFF.